This T cell receptor (beta chain) was captured in a study of T cell repertoires in cytomegalovirus infection. Study summary: Public TCR beta signatures were indicative of both CMV infection and a matching HLA type. Overall study results and limits: In two of eight donors, the top clonotype was HLA-C-restricted CMV-specific.

The CDR3 is 14 residues long. V lost 3 bases and J 1 base, leaving 12 bases between the germline ends. Germline assignment: CDR1 DFQATT and CDR2 SNEGSKA (reference sequence). Details on this clonotype: Its antigen is unidentified.

MiXCR, applied by TCRdb to the reads, yields one record per CDR3 protein. Among about 190,000 distinct CDR3 sequences, 28% were seen once, and the ten largest hold 30% to 35%. Sequencing input: PBMCs. The receptor comes from a human donor in good health (CMV status not recorded). Some clones in this sample may be carry-over from other donors' samples. J is TRBJ1-1 and V is TRBV20-1, with a weak D call TRBD1 (6 bases). CDR3 coding DNA: TGCAGTGCTAGCCCCCTGACAGGGAACACTGAAGCTTTCTTT. This gives the protein CSASPLTGNTEAFF.